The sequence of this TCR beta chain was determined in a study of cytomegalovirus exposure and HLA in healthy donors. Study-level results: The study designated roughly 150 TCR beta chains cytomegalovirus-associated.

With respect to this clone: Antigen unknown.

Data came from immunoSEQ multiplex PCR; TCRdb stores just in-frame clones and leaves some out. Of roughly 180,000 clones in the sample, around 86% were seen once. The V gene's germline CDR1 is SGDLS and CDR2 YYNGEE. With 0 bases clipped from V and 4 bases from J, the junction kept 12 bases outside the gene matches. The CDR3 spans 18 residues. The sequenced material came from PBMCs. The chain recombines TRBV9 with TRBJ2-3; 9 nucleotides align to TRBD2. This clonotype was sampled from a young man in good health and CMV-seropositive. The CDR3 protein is CASSVGRGASGAPDTQYF. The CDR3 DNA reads TGTGCCAGCAGCGTAGGTCGGGGGGCTAGCGGGGCCCCAGATACGCAGTATTTT.